Shown below are 21 T cell receptor beta chains from a single sample sequenced in a study of regulatory T cells in long-lasting Graves disease. Time point described: newly diagnosed GD, antithyroid drugs for less than 3 months. RNA from PBMCs was the source of the TCR library. Assembly of TCR beta libraries relied on iRepertoire HTBI primers together with Arm-PCR of CDR3 regions. TCRdb passed the multiplex PCR reads through MiXCR, listing each CDR3 protein once. The sample contains 350,000 to 450,000 distinct CDR3 sequences, approximately 10% of which appear only once. These same records also appear under a second study, on T cells in Graves' hyperthyroidism and ophthalmopathy.

The material sequenced was peripheral blood mononuclear cells (PBMCs), taken at new diagnosis, from a patient treated with antithyroid drugs. Source of these receptors: a woman aged 18-30 years with Graves disease.

The V call is TRBV7-3, the J call TRBJ2-3; 8 bases are shared with TRBD2. Germline-derived CDR1 and CDR2 are SGHTA and FQGTGA. The ends lost 5 bases at V and 3 bases at J; junction bases unmatched: 16. The CDR3 consists of 18 residues. The CDR3 DNA reads TGTGCCAGCAGCCCCGGGCCAGCGGGAGCCCAGAGGACAGATACGCAGTATTTT. Protein sequence: CASSPGPAGAQRTDTQYF. Full variable domain (outside the CDR3, taken from reference TRBV7-3 and TRBJ2-3): GAGVSQTPSNKVTEKGKYVELRCDPISGHTALYWYRQSLGQGPEFLIYFQGTGAADDSGLPNDRFFAVRPEGSVSTLKIQRTERGDSAVYLCASSPGPAGAQRTDTQYFGPGTRLTVL.

The DNA of the CDR3 is TGCGCCAGCAGCACGGACACCGGGGAGCTGTTTTTT. As protein: CASSTDTGELFF. The V and J genes are TRBV5-1 and TRBJ2-2; D gene uncertain. V was cut by 4 bases and J by 3 bases, with 4 bases left in between. This CDR3 region has 12 residues. Germline V gene data show CDR1 as SGHRS and CDR2 as YFSETQ.

The rearrangement links TRBV7-3 to TRBJ1-1; D possibly corresponds to TRBD1 (6 bases). Germline loops: CDR1 SGHTA, CDR2 FQGTGA. Trimming left V 5 bases short and J 3 bases short, with 13 bases between. CDR3 length: 14 amino acids. Written as DNA, the CDR3 is TGTGCCAGCAGCCAGGACAGCTACGACACTGAAGCTTTCTTT. Translating it yields CASSQDSYDTEAFF. Supplemented by reference TRBV7-3 and TRBJ1-1, the full variable domain reads GAGVSQTPSNKVTEKGKYVELRCDPISGHTALYWYRQSLGQGPEFLIYFQGTGAADDSGLPNDRFFAVRPEGSVSTLKIQRTERGDSAVYLCASSQDSYDTEAFFGQGTRLTVV.

This clonotype was counted only a few times. Sequence at one end of the junction differs from germline and may be a read error. The chain employs TRBV20-1 and TRBJ1-3, with 7 bases lining up with TRBD1. Germline-derived CDR1 and CDR2 are DFQATT and SNEGSKA (reference sequence). This CDR3 is built from 14 residues. The chain's CDR3 is CSARAGTEGNTIYF. The CDR3 region has the DNA TGCAGTGCGAGAGCGGGGACAGAAGGAAACACCATATATTTT.

This clonotype was seen ten or more times. The germline gene is not matched at one end of the junction; a read error may be the cause. The chain couples TRBV3-1 to TRBJ2-7; 8 bases match TRBD2. CDR3 length: 13 amino acids. CDR1 and CDR2 from the germline V gene are LGHDT and YNNKEL (reference sequence). CDR3 nucleotide sequence: TGTGCCAGCAGCCAAGATCAAGCGGGAGTTAGCCACTTC. Protein: CASSQDQAGVSHF.

This clonotype has a count of ten or more. This rearrangement joins TRBV18 to TRBJ1-1, with 8 bases aligning to TRBD1. The CDR3 has 16 amino acids. Looked up from germline, CDR1 is KGHSH and CDR2 is LQKENI. Germline trimming cut 8 bases from V and 2 bases from J; bases unmatched to any gene: 13. This CDR3 reads CASQPIGQGGNTEAFF. The CDR3 bases are TGTGCCAGCCAACCGATTGGACAGGGCGGAAACACTGAAGCTTTCTTT.

In DNA form, the CDR3 reads TGCAGCGTTGGCCGGTTTGGCACTGAAGCTTTCTTT. Translating it yields CSVGRFGTEAFF. This chain connects TRBV29-1 to TRBJ1-1; no clear D gene. This CDR3 comprises 12 residues. Trimming pared 4 bases from V and 4 bases from J, leaving 10 bases between. CDR1 and CDR2 from the germline V gene are SQVTM and ANQGSEA.

The rearrangement uses TRBV5-1 and TRBJ2-1, with D uncertain. This CDR3 spans 15 amino acids. Germline loops: CDR1 SGHRS, CDR2 YFSETQ. The V gene lost 0 bases and the J gene lost 6 bases, with 13 bases spanning the gap. The CDR3 region has the DNA TGCGCCAGCAGCTTGGGTAACGTGGCTATCAATGAGCAGTTCTTC. This gives the protein CASSLGNVAINEQFF.

This clonotype was found once. The chain joins TRBV14 to TRBJ2-1, with 9 bases aligning to TRBD2. The V segment lost 2 bases and the J segment 7 bases; nucleotides outside the gene matches: 9. This CDR3 is 16 amino acids long. Germline assignment: CDR1 SGHDN and CDR2 FVKESK. The CDR3 nucleotides read TGTGCCAGCAGCCAAATAGCGGGGGACCGTTGGAATGAGCAGTTCTTC. This gives the protein CASSQIAGDRWNEQFF.

As for this clonotype: Just one base apart from a much larger clone, this may be a read error. The rearrangement joins TRBV30 to TRBJ2-7, with D perhaps TRBD2 (5 bases). CDR3 length: 12 amino acids. Germline-derived CDR1 and CDR2 are GTSNPN and SVGIG (reference sequence). The CDR3 sequence: CVWSGYSYEQYF. The CDR3 DNA follows: TGTGTCTGGTCGGGATATTCCTACGAGCAGTACTTC.

V is TRBV13 and J is TRBJ1-5, with D possibly TRBD1 on 5 matching bases. CDR1 PRHDT and CDR2 FYEKMQ come from the germline V gene (reference sequence). Deletions cut 0 bases from V and 9 bases from J, with 21 bases between. This CDR3 has 17 residues. The CDR3 region has the DNA TGTGCCAGCAGCTTAGGCCCTCGTACCAGGGACGATGGGCCCCAGCATTTT. Translating it yields CASSLGPRTRDDGPQHF.

The sample holds a few counts of this clonotype. The V gene is TRBV7-9, the J gene TRBJ1-4; D call uncertain. The CDR3 runs to 18 residues. V lost 2 bases and J 0 bases, leaving 16 bases between the germline ends. CDR1 and CDR2 (germline): SEHNR, FQNEAQ (reference sequence). The CDR3: CASSLKHGLSATNEKLFF. Here the CDR3 DNA reads TGTGCCAGCAGCTTAAAGCATGGTCTCTCGGCAACTAATGAAAAACTGTTTTTT.

This clonotype was seen repeatedly, ten times or more. The genes are TRBV10-2 and TRBJ2-3; D possibly matches TRBD1 or TRBD2 (5 bases each). Deletions cut 6 bases from V and 3 bases from J, with 19 bases between. In germline, CDR1 is WSHSY, CDR2 SAAADI. This CDR3 is built from 16 residues. This CDR3 reads CASRAQLGEGTDTQYF. The CDR3 DNA is TGCGCCAGCAGAGCTCAACTAGGAGAGGGGACAGATACGCAGTATTTT.

This clonotype came up a few times. This sequence joins TRBV18 and TRBJ2-7; 7 bases agree with TRBD2. Germline V gene sequence: CDR1 KGHSH, CDR2 LQKENI. The CDR3 consists of 16 residues. V lost 1 base and J lost 5; bases outside the gene matches: 11. CDR3 protein: CASSPRRELANHEQYF. The CDR3 coding sequence is TGTGCCAGCTCACCACGCCGCGAACTAGCGAACCACGAGCAGTACTTC.

This clonotype has ten or more counts. The V call is TRBV12-3 or TRBV12-4, the J call TRBJ1-2; D is undetermined. The CDR3 length is 10 residues. The V end lost 3 bases, the J end lost 6 bases, and 2 bases lay between the germline ends. DNA of the CDR3: TGTGCCAGCAGTTTTGATGGCTACACCTTC. Its protein product is CASSFDGYTF.

A single count supports this clonotype. CDR3 sequence: CSAMGTGFNYGYTF. The DNA of the CDR3 is TGCAGTGCTATGGGGACAGGCTTTAACTATGGCTACACCTTC. The chain combines TRBV20-1 with TRBJ1-2; 8 positions match TRBD1. The V gene end was trimmed by 4 bases and the J gene end by 1 base; junction bases not matched to a gene: 5. Germline-derived CDR1 and CDR2 are DFQATT and SNEGSKA (reference sequence). The CDR3 is made up of 14 amino acids.

This clonotype showed up many times. The chain has TRBV7-3 and TRBJ1-2; D gene ambiguous. The CDR3 loop spans 16 amino acids. Germline CDR1 is SGHTA and CDR2 is FQGTGA. Trimming took off 2 bases at V and 6 bases at J, with 19 bases between the two ends. The CDR3 sequence is CASSLGLGGSLDGYTF. CDR3 bases: TGTGCCAGCAGCTTAGGTCTAGGTGGATCGTTGGATGGCTACACCTTC.

The chain has TRBV6-2 or TRBV6-3 and TRBJ2-4; D perhaps matches TRBD2 (6 bases). The germline V gene encodes CDR1 MNHEY and CDR2 SVGEGT. The CDR3 is 14 amino acids. The V gene lost 2 bases and the J gene lost 15 bases, with 20 bases spanning the gap. CDR3 protein: CASSYDYTVRGRYF. CDR3 DNA: TGTGCCAGCAGTTACGATTATACGGTACGGGGGAGGTACTTC.

This clonotype has more than one count but fewer than ten. V and J are TRBV19 and TRBJ1-1; a weak D match, TRBD1 (5 bases). The CDR3 length is 16 residues. The ends were cut back, 4 bases at V and 4 bases at J, with 19 bases in the middle. Germline CDR1 and CDR2: LNHDA and SQIVND (reference sequence). The DNA of the CDR3 is TGTGCCAGTAGTACCCCCCCGACAGTGTGGGGCACTGAAGCTTTCTTT. It yields the protein CASSTPPTVWGTEAFF. Based on the CDR3 plus reference TRBV19 and TRBJ1-1, the full variable domain is DGGITQSPKYLFRKEGQNVTLSCEQNLNHDAMYWYRQDPGQGLRLIYYSQIVNDFQKGDIAEGYSVSREKKESFPLTVTSAQKNPTAFYLCASSTPPTVWGTEAFFGQGTRLTVV.

The sample holds many counts of this clonotype. This chain links TRBV7-2 with TRBJ1-2; tentative D call: TRBD1 (5 bases). The V end was cut by 1 base, the J end by 5 bases, with 11 bases between. This CDR3 comprises 14 residues. CDR1 and CDR2 (germline): SGHTA, FQGNSA. CDR3 DNA: TGTGCCAGCAGCTTAGATCGGGGGGTTTATGGCTACACCTTC. Translation: CASSLDRGVYGYTF.

This clonotype was recorded a few times. The rearrangement joins TRBV7-3 to TRBJ1-1; D is ambiguous. This CDR3 has 13 residues. Germline V gives CDR1 SGHTA, CDR2 FQGTGA. V shed 5 bases and J shed 8 bases, with 15 bases lying between them. The CDR3, as DNA: TGTGCCAGCAGCGGCCCGGGTCACGGAGAAGCTTTCTTT. Encoded protein: CASSGPGHGEAFF.